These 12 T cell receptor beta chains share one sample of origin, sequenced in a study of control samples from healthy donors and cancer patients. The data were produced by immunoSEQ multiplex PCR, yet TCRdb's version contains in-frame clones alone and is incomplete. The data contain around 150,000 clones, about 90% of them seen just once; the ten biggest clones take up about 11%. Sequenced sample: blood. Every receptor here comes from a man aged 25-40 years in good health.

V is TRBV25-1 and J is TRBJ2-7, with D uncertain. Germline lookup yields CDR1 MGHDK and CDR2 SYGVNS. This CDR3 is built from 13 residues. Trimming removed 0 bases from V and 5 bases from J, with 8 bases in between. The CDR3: CASSEYLADEQYF. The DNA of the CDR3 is TGTGCCAGCAGTGAATATTTGGCAGACGAGCAGTACTTC.

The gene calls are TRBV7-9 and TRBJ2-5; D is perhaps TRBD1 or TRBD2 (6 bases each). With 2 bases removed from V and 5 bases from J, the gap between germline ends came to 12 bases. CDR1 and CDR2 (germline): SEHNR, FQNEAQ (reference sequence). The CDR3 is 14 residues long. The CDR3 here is CASSLWGAGETQYF. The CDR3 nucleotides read TGTGCCAGCAGCTTATGGGGGGCTGGGGAGACCCAGTACTTC.

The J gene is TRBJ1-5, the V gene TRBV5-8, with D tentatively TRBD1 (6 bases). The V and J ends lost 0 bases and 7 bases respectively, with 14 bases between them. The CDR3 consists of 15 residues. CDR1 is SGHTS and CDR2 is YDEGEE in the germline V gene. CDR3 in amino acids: CASSLDGGEAQPQHF. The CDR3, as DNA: TGTGCCAGCAGCTTGGACGGGGGCGAGGCCCAGCCCCAGCATTTT. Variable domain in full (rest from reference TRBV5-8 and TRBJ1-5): EAGVTQSPTHLIKTRGQQATLRCSPISGHTSVYWYQQALGLGLQFLLWYDEGEERNRGNFPPRFSGRQFPNYSSELNVNALELEDSALYLCASSLDGGEAQPQHFGDGTRLSIL.

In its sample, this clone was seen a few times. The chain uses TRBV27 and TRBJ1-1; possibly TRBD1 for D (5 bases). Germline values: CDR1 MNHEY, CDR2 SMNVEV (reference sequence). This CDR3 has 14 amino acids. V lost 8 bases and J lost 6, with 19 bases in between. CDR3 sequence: CASLSLGLRAEAFF. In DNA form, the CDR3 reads TGTGCCAGCCTGAGTTTGGGACTCCGGGCTGAAGCTTTCTTT.

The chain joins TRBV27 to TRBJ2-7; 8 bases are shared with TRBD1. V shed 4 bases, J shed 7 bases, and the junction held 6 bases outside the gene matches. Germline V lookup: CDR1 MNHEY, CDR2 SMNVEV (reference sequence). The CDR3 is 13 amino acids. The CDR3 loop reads CASSSRTGWEQYF. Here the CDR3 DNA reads TGTGCCAGCAGTTCCCGGACAGGGTGGGAGCAGTACTTC.

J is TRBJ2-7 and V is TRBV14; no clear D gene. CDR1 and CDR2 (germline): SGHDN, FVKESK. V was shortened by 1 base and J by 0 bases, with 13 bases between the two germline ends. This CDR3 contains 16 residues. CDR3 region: CASSQVKGSYSYEQYF. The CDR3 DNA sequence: TGTGCCAGCAGCCAAGTTAAGGGCAGCTACTCCTACGAGCAGTACTTC.

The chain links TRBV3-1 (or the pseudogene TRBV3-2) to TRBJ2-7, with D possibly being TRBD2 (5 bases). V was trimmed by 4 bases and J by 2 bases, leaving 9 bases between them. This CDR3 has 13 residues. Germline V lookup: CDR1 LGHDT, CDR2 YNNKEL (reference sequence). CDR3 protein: CASSREGTYEQYF. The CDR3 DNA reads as TGTGCCAGCAGCCGTGAGGGTACCTACGAGCAGTACTTC.

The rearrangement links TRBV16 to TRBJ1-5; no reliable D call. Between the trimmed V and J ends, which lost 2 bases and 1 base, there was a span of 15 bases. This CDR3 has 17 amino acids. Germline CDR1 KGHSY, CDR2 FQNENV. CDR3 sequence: CASSQPRVGGSNQPQHF. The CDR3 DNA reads TGTGCCAGCAGCCAACCTAGGGTAGGAGGGAGCAATCAGCCCCAGCATTTT.

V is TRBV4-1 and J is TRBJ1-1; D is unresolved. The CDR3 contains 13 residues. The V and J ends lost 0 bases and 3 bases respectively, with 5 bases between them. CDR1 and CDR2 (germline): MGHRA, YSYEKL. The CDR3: CASSQERYTEAFF. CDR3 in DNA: TGCGCCAGCAGCCAAGAACGGTACACTGAAGCTTTCTTT.

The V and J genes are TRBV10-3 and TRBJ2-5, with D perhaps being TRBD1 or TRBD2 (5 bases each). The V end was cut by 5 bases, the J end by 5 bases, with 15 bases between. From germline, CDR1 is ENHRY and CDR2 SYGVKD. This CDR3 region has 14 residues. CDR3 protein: CAISTAGWGETQYF. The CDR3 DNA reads TGTGCCATCAGTACTGCAGGGTGGGGGGAGACCCAGTACTTC.

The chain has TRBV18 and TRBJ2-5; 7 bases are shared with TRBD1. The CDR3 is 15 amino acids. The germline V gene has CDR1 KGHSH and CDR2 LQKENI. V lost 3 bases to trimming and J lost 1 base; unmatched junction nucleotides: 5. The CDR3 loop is CASSPVGTVQETQYF. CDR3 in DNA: TGTGCCAGCTCACCGGTAGGGACAGTCCAAGAGACCCAGTACTTC.

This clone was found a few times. CDR3 in amino acids: CASSYAGANTGELFF. CDR3 nucleotide sequence: TGTGCCAGCAGTTATGCGGGAGCCAACACCGGGGAGCTGTTTTTT. V usage is TRBV6-6 and J usage is TRBJ2-2, with 7 bases lining up with TRBD2. This CDR3 comprises 15 residues. Germline lookup yields CDR1 MNHNY and CDR2 SVGAGI (reference sequence). The ends lost 3 bases at V and 2 bases at J; junction bases unmatched: 3.